A selection of T cell receptor beta chains follows, all from one sample in a study of cytomegalovirus exposure and HLA in healthy donors. This table comes from immunoSEQ multiplex PCR, and its TCRdb copy is limited to in-frame clones, with some not included. The sample includes over 200,000 clones, about 70% of them seen just once. Input material: PBMCs. The receptors come from a man in his forties or fifties in good health and CMV-seropositive. Each CDR3 is given with its conserved first and last residue. The D gene is left open where the match is weak. Size is stated for part of the rows, as once, few or many counts, or as a class when the clone is expanded.

V gene	D gene	CDR3 length	J gene	clone size	CDR3 protein	CDR3 DNA
TRBV21-1	NA	17	TRBJ1-2	NA	CASSKFCPRGSNYGYTF	TGTGCCAGCAGCAAATTTTGCCCCAGGGGATCGAACTATGGCTACACCTTC
TRBV6-5	TRBD1	14	TRBJ1-5	once	CASRRQGARQPQHF	TGTGCCAGCAGGAGACAGGGGGCACGTCAGCCCCAGCATTTT
TRBV4-1	TRBD2	16	TRBJ2-5	NA	CASSQDLAGEQETQYF	TGCGCCAGCAGCCAAGATTTAGCGGGCGAACAAGAGACCCAGTACTTC
TRBV28	NA	15	TRBJ1-3	NA	CASSGAGAEGNTIYF	TGTGCCAGCAGTGGGGCTGGGGCTGAGGGAAACACCATATATTTT
TRBV27	NA	16	TRBJ2-1	NA	CASSLLGRQRSNEQFF	TGTGCCAGCAGTTTATTGGGAAGACAGAGGTCCAATGAGCAGTTCTTC
TRBV6-1	TRBD1	15	TRBJ1-1	few	CAGQGGSNGSPEAFF	TGTGCCGGACAGGGGGGGTCGAATGGGTCCCCTGAAGCTTTCTTT
TRBV28	TRBD1	16	TRBJ1-6	few	CASSLLRGADGSPLHF	TGTGCCAGCAGTTTACTCAGGGGGGCGGATGGTTCACCCCTCCACTTT
TRBV6-5	TRBD1	15	TRBJ2-7	NA	CASSADREGFYEQYF	TGTGCCAGCAGTGCGGACAGGGAAGGTTTCTACGAGCAGTACTTC
TRBV2	TRBD1	15	TRBJ1-4	NA	CASNELQGAGEKLFF	TGTGCCAGCAACGAGTTGCAGGGGGCGGGTGAAAAACTGTTTTTT
TRBV6-6	NA	13	TRBJ2-5	NA	CASSYGGDETQYF	TGTGCCAGCAGTTACGGAGGGGACGAGACCCAGTACTTC
TRBV4-1	NA	18	TRBJ2-7	NA	CASRAGQSPPCRSYEQYF	TGCGCCAGCAGGGCGGGCCAAAGCCCTCCTTGTCGTTCCTACGAGCAGTACTTC
TRBV14	NA	14	TRBJ1-1	few	CASSPHGQNTEAFF	TGTGCCAGCAGCCCCCACGGACAGAACACTGAAGCTTTCTTT
TRBV27	TRBD1	15	TRBJ1-6	few	CASTLGQGVDSPLHF	TGTGCCAGCACCCTAGGCCAGGGGGTTGATTCACCCCTCCACTTT
TRBV6-1	NA	14	TRBJ2-2	NA	CASSIGGYTGELFF	TGTGCCAGCAGTATTGGGGGGTACACCGGGGAGCTGTTTTTT
TRBV7-8	NA	14	TRBJ1-5	NA	CASSPSEGGQPQHF	TGTGCCAGCAGCCCCTCGGAAGGCGGTCAGCCCCAGCATTTT
TRBV5-4	TRBD1	17	TRBJ1-4	NA	CASSPGTGVATNEKLFF	TGTGCCAGCAGCCCCGGGACAGGGGTGGCGACTAATGAAAAACTGTTTTTT
TRBV19	NA	16	TRBJ1-3	NA	CASSLSGLISGNTIYF	TGTGCCAGTAGTCTCTCGGGACTGATCTCTGGAAACACCATATATTTT
TRBV4-1	NA	16	TRBJ2-3	few	CASSQDTRQDTDTQYF	TGCGCCAGCAGCCAAGATACGAGACAGGACACAGATACGCAGTATTTT
TRBV9	NA	15	TRBJ1-2	NA	CASSVEGEELYGYTF	TGTGCCAGCAGCGTAGAAGGGGAGGAACTCTATGGCTACACCTTC
TRBV19	TRBD1	13	TRBJ1-2	NA	CASSPGQGLGYTF	TGTGCCAGTAGTCCAGGACAGGGTCTTGGCTACACCTTC
TRBV19	NA	15	TRBJ1-5	NA	CASSIDRDSNQPQHF	TGTGCCAGTAGTATAGACCGAGACAGTAATCAGCCCCAGCATTTT
TRBV2	TRBD1	15	TRBJ2-3	NA	CASSVRDSFTDTQYF	TGTGCCAGCAGTGTCAGGGACAGCTTCACAGATACGCAGTATTTT
TRBV6-1	NA	16	TRBJ2-1	few	CASSDTESAFYNEQFF	TGTGCCAGCAGTGATACAGAGTCCGCCTTCTACAATGAGCAGTTCTTC
TRBV7-2	TRBD1	15	TRBJ2-1	NA	CASSRDRQGLYEQFF	TGTGCCAGCAGCCGCGACAGACAGGGCCTTTATGAGCAGTTCTTC
TRBV7-2	NA	15	TRBJ2-7	few	CASSLAGGQSYEQYF	TGTGCCAGCAGCTTAGCAGGTGGACAGTCCTACGAGCAGTACTTC
TRBV27	NA	16	TRBJ1-1	NA	CASSLSGGGGGTEAFF	TGTGCCAGCAGTTTATCGGGGGGGGGCGGAGGCACTGAAGCTTTCTTT
TRBV7-2	TRBD2	16	TRBJ2-7	NA	CASSPTSGGAVYEQYF	TGTGCCAGCAGTCCTACCAGCGGGGGGGCCGTGTACGAGCAGTACTTC
TRBV7-2	TRBD1	14	TRBJ1-2	NA	CASSSRPGGFGYTF	TGTGCCAGCAGCTCCCGTCCAGGGGGTTTCGGCTACACCTTC
TRBV5-1	TRBD1	17	TRBJ2-2	once	CASSFGQGGWDTGELFF	TGCGCCAGCAGCTTCGGACAGGGCGGCTGGGACACCGGGGAGCTGTTTTTT
TRBV28	TRBD1	15	TRBJ2-5	NA	CASSPTGTGKKTQYF	TGTGCCAGCAGTCCCACCGGGACAGGGAAGAAGACCCAGTACTTC
TRBV5-4	TRBD2	17	TRBJ2-1	NA	CASSFGLAGGTGDEQFF	TGTGCCAGCAGCTTCGGACTAGCGGGGGGAACGGGGGATGAGCAGTTCTTC
TRBV4-1	TRBD2	15	TRBJ2-1	NA	CASSPTGLEYNEQFF	TGCGCCAGCAGCCCTACCGGACTAGAGTACAATGAGCAGTTCTTC
TRBV15	NA	16	TRBJ2-1	NA	CATSGSAGMYYNEQFF	TGTGCCACCAGCGGTTCGGCAGGGATGTACTACAATGAGCAGTTCTTC
TRBV4-1	NA	16	TRBJ1-5	NA	CASSQDTGGGNQPQHF	TGCGCCAGCAGCCAAGATACCGGGGGGGGAAATCAGCCCCAGCATTTT
TRBV6-1	TRBD1	18	TRBJ1-6	NA	CASSEIVARQGRNSPLHF	TGTGCCAGCAGTGAAATAGTAGCCCGACAGGGGCGAAATTCACCCCTCCACTTT
TRBV5-1	TRBD1	15	TRBJ1-2	NA	CASSLGQGILSGYTF	TGCGCCAGCAGCTTGGGACAGGGCATTCTAAGCGGCTACACCTTC
TRBV6-5	NA	12	TRBJ2-7	NA	CASSLNGYEQYF	TGTGCCAGCAGTTTAAACGGTTACGAGCAGTACTTC
TRBV13	NA	15	TRBJ2-1	NA	CASSLGSGLYNEQFF	TGTGCCAGCAGCTTAGGTAGCGGCCTTTACAATGAGCAGTTCTTC
TRBV27	NA	17	TRBJ2-3	once	CASSRKRSGLLSDTQYF	TGTGCCAGCAGTCGAAAGAGGTCAGGACTCCTATCAGATACGCAGTATTTT
TRBV6-6	NA	14	TRBJ2-7	NA	CASSSYRTTYEQYF	TGTGCCAGCAGTTCCTACCGTACGACCTACGAGCAGTACTTC
TRBV5-6	NA	17	TRBJ2-3	NA	CASSYPGLGASTDTQYF	TGTGCCAGCAGTTATCCGGGACTCGGTGCTAGCACAGATACGCAGTATTTT
TRBV5-8	TRBD2	16	TRBJ2-1	NA	CASSPGTSGPYNEQFF	TGTGCCAGCAGCCCGGGGACTAGCGGACCCTACAATGAGCAGTTCTTC
TRBV28	TRBD2	15	TRBJ2-1	NA	CASSQSGGARNEQFF	TGTGCCAGCAGTCAGAGCGGGGGGGCGAGGAATGAGCAGTTCTTC
TRBV2	NA	11	TRBJ2-1	few	CASQSPQEQFF	TGTGCCAGCCAATCTCCCCAGGAGCAGTTCTTC
TRBV11-2	NA	11	TRBJ1-1	NA	CASSLESRDFF	TGTGCCAGCAGCTTAGAGTCCCGGGATTTCTTT